Presented here are 11 T cell receptor beta chains from one specimen sequenced in a study of T cell responses to AZD1222 COVID-19 vaccine. Using immunoSEQ multiplex PCR, the repertoire was profiled, and TCRdb retains in-frame clones only, with some absent. The table shows about 94,000 clones, with around 90% occurring only once. The sequencing here drew on peripheral blood, taken on day 0 of AZD1222 vaccination. These receptors came from an adult in good health.

The chain joins TRBV7-3 to TRBJ2-1; tentatively, D is TRBD2 (5 bases). The V end lost 5 bases, the J end lost 2 bases, and 10 bases lay between the germline ends. CDR3 length: 14 amino acids. Germline CDR1 reads SGHTA; CDR2 reads FQGTGA. The CDR3 DNA reads TGTGCCAGCAGCCTTAACGGGGCCTACAATGAGCAGTTCTTC. It specifies CASSLNGAYNEQFF.

The chain combines TRBV11-2 with TRBJ1-5; a weak D match, TRBD1 (5 bases). The CDR3 runs to 13 residues. Trimming took off 5 bases at V and 5 bases at J, with 10 bases between the two ends. The germline gives CDR1 SGHAT, CDR2 FQNNGV. The CDR3 bases are TGTGCCAGCAGCCGACAAGGGGATCAGCCCCAGCATTTT. It encodes CASSRQGDQPQHF. The full variable domain, with the rest looked up from reference TRBV11-2 and TRBJ1-5, is EAGVAQSPRYKIIEKRQSVAFWCNPISGHATLYWYQQILGQGPKLLIQFQNNGVVDDSQLPKDRFSAERLKGVDSTLKIQPAKLEDSAVYLCASSRQGDQPQHFGDGTRLSIL.

The V and J genes are TRBV5-8 and TRBJ2-6, with 9 bases identical to TRBD1. The CDR3 is 19 amino acids. CDR1 and CDR2 from the germline V gene are SGHTS and YDEGEE. V was pared by 4 bases and J by 0 bases, with 11 bases of the junction left unmatched. The DNA of the CDR3 is TGTGCCAGCAGCGCCCCCCGGGACAGGGTATCCTCTGGGGCCAACGTCCTGACTTTC. Translating it yields CASSAPRDRVSSGANVLTF.

This clone was detected once. The gene calls are TRBV7-8 and TRBJ1-4, with D possibly being TRBD1 (5 bases). This CDR3 comprises 15 residues. V lost 2 bases and J 5 bases, leaving 12 bases between the germline ends. Germline CDR1 SGHVS, CDR2 FQNEAQ. The CDR3, as DNA: TGTGCCAGCAGCTTAAATCGGGGGAGGAATGAAAAACTGTTTTTT. As protein: CASSLNRGRNEKLFF.

The rearrangement links TRBV6-1 to TRBJ2-5; 8 positions match TRBD1. CDR1 and CDR2 from the germline V gene are MNHNS and SASEGT. CDR3 length: 14 residues. V shed 3 bases, J shed 1 base, and the junction held 1 base outside the gene matches. CDR3 residues: CASSETGAQETQYF. In DNA, the CDR3 is TGTGCCAGCAGTGAGACAGGGGCCCAAGAGACCCAGTACTTC.

The chain links TRBV3-1 (or the pseudogene TRBV3-2) to TRBJ1-5, with D maybe TRBD1 (6 bases). Germline V gene data show CDR1 as LGHDT and CDR2 as YNNKEL (reference sequence). The V and J ends lost 0 bases and 3 bases respectively, with 33 bases between them. This CDR3 region has 23 residues. In nucleotides, the CDR3 is TGTGCCAGCAGCCAAGATAGTCCCAGGGACACCATGTTCGGGGCAATTACCAATCAGCCCCAGCATTTT. It yields the protein CASSQDSPRDTMFGAITNQPQHF.

V and J are TRBV7-2 and TRBJ1-2, with a possible D match to TRBD1 (6 bases). The CDR3 covers 13 residues. V lost 2 bases and J lost 10, with 14 bases in between. The germline V gene has CDR1 SGHTA and CDR2 FQGNSA. CDR3 amino acids: CASSLRRTDDYTF. DNA of the CDR3: TGTGCCAGCAGCTTAAGGAGGACAGATGACTACACCTTC. Filled out from reference TRBV7-2 and TRBJ1-2, the complete variable domain reads GAGVSQSPSNKVTEKGKDVELRCDPISGHTALYWYRQSLGQGLEFLIYFQGNSAPDKSGLPSDRFSAERTGGSVSTLTIQRTQQEDSAVYLCASSLRRTDDYTFGSGTRLTVV.

The V gene is TRBV12-3 or TRBV12-4, the J gene TRBJ1-5, with a tentative D call TRBD1 (6 bases). This CDR3 spans 13 amino acids. Trimming removed 5 bases at V and 11 bases at J, with 16 bases between. CDR3: CASSDRSGGAQHF. In nucleotides, the CDR3 is TGTGCCAGCAGTGACAGGTCGGGAGGGGCCCAGCATTTT.

The rearrangement joins TRBV9 to TRBJ1-3; TRBD1 is a possible D gene (5 bases). The germline CDR1 and CDR2 sequences are SGDLS and YYNGEE. This CDR3 comprises 14 residues. Trimming removed 4 bases at V and 4 bases at J, with 12 bases between. The CDR3: CASSPGGSGNTIYF. The CDR3 nucleotides are TGTGCCAGCAGCCCCGGGGGATCCGGAAACACCATATATTTT.

The chain couples TRBV12-5 to TRBJ1-2; 9 nucleotides line up with TRBD1. The CDR3 covers 17 residues. Germline V gives CDR1 LGHNT, CDR2 FRNRAP. With V trimmed by 7 bases and J by 4 bases, 16 bases remained unmatched. The CDR3 DNA reads TGTGCTAGTGCCCCCTCGGGACAGGGTCCCCAGATCTATGGCTACACCTTC. The encoded protein is CASAPSGQGPQIYGYTF.

The chain couples TRBV27 to TRBJ1-4; 8 nucleotides agree with TRBD1. V gave up 6 bases and J gave up 8 bases; unmatched junction bases: 14. This CDR3 is 16 amino acids long. Germline assignment: CDR1 MNHEY and CDR2 SMNVEV (reference sequence). CDR3 in DNA: TGTGCCAGCAGGTCTTTCAATCGGACAGGGCTAGAAAAACTGTTTTTT. Protein product: CASRSFNRTGLEKLFF.